Below are 27 T cell receptor beta chains sequenced from a single sample in a study of CD4+ T cells in melanoma. Assay used: immunoSEQ multiplex PCR; TCRdb lists only in-frame clones, some missing. The profile shows 9,000 to 13,000 clones, roughly two thirds of them singletons. The sample comprised cells from a culture (not recorded whether cultured in vitro). The receptors were sampled from a human donor with melanoma.

The chain links TRBV29-1 to TRBJ1-2; TRBD1 is a possible D gene (5 bases). Germline V gene data show CDR1 as SQVTM and CDR2 as ANQGSEA. V was clipped by 5 bases and J by 4 bases, with 14 bases between them. The CDR3 loop spans 13 amino acids. CDR3 in amino acids: CSVMRGASYGYTF. In nucleotides, the CDR3 is TGCAGCGTTATGAGGGGCGCCAGCTATGGCTACACCTTC.

This rearrangement joins TRBV11-1 to TRBJ2-5; the D gene is possibly TRBD2 (6 bases). V was pared by 3 bases and J by 3 bases, with 26 bases between. The CDR3 extends over 19 amino acids. Germline CDR1 reads SGHAT; CDR2 reads FQDESV (reference sequence). The CDR3 nucleotides are TGTGCCAGCAGCTTGCACGACAGCGGGCCGAAAGGTCGTAAAGAGACCCAGTACTTC. The encoded protein is CASSLHDSGPKGRKETQYF.

The chain uses TRBV18 and TRBJ1-2, with TRBD1 as a possible D gene (5 bases). Looked up from germline, CDR1 is KGHSH and CDR2 is LQKENI. The CDR3 is 16 amino acids. Trimming removed 2 bases at V and 1 base at J, with 14 bases between. In DNA, the CDR3 is TGTGCCAGCTCACCAAACGAGGGGCCAAATAACTATGGCTACACCTTC. Its protein is CASSPNEGPNNYGYTF.

This rearrangement joins TRBV21-1 to TRBJ1-5; the table's D call, TRBD1, has no DNA check behind it. TRBV21-1 is tagged as a pseudogene. The CDR3 loop spans 18 amino acids. The CDR3 DNA is TGTGCCAGCAACGAAGGGACAGGGCGATCGAATAGCAATCAGCCCCAGCATTTT. As protein: CASNEGTGRSNSNQPQHF.

J is TRBJ1-1 and V is TRBV7-9, with TRBD1 as a possible D gene (5 bases). Trimming took off 5 bases at V and 6 bases at J, with 16 bases between the two ends. The CDR3 length is 14 residues. The germline V gene has CDR1 SEHNR and CDR2 FQNEAQ (reference sequence). CDR3 in amino acids: CASSHKPRVAEAFF. The CDR3 coding sequence is TGTGCCAGCAGCCACAAGCCCAGGGTCGCTGAAGCTTTCTTT.

The CDR3 DNA sequence: TGTGCCAGCAGCCCAACAGGGTTTGGTAAAGGCTACACCTTC. Its protein is CASSPTGFGKGYTF. V gene TRBV6-5 combines with J gene TRBJ1-2, with a weak D call TRBD1 (6 bases). Trimming cost V 6 bases and J 8 bases, with 19 bases left between them. Per germline, CDR1 MNHEY and CDR2 SVGAGI. The CDR3 is made up of 14 amino acids.

The chain carries TRBV7-9 and TRBJ1-2; the D is unclear. The CDR3 is 14 amino acids. Trimming shortened V by 2 bases and J by 8 bases, and 15 bases separated the two germline ends. Germline V gives CDR1 SEHNR, CDR2 FQNEAQ (reference sequence). Here the CDR3 DNA reads TGTGCCAGCAGCTTAAATACCGCCTCTAGGGGCTACACCTTC. Protein product: CASSLNTASRGYTF.

The V gene is TRBV27, the J gene TRBJ1-6; TRBD1 is a possible D gene (5 bases). Germline V CDR1 and CDR2: MNHEY, SMNVEV (reference sequence). The CDR3 is made up of 15 amino acids. Trimming shortened V by 5 bases and J by 9 bases, and 17 bases separated the two germline ends. The CDR3 DNA follows: TGTGCCAGCAGTCCCCAGGGACGTATAATTTCACCCCTCCACTTT. Residues: CASSPQGRIISPLHF.

This chain's CDR3 is CASSPSAQGIQNSPLHF. In DNA, the CDR3 is TGTGCCAGCTCACCCTCCGCCCAGGGAATTCAGAATTCACCCCTCCACTTT. This chain joins TRBV18 and TRBJ1-6; TRBD1 is a possible D gene (5 bases). The CDR3 has 17 amino acids. Germline CDR1 is KGHSH and CDR2 is LQKENI. V was trimmed by 3 bases and J by 7 bases, leaving 19 bases between them.

The sample holds a few counts of this clone. The V and J genes are TRBV29-1 and TRBJ1-2; the match to TRBD1 covers 8 bases. The V gene's germline CDR1 is SQVTM and CDR2 ANQGSEA. The CDR3 sequence is 14 residues long. The junction had 9 bases not matched to a gene; V was cut back by 6 bases and J by 3 bases. The DNA of the CDR3 is TGCAGCGTCACCGGGACAGGTTTTGACTATGGCTACACCTTC. It is translated as CSVTGTGFDYGYTF.

This clone was counted between two and nine times. V usage is TRBV4-1 and J usage is TRBJ1-2, with 8 bases identical to TRBD1. The V gene end was trimmed by 4 bases and the J gene end by 5 bases; junction bases not matched to a gene: 18. The germline CDR1 and CDR2 sequences are MGHRA and YSYEKL. This CDR3 spans 18 amino acids. In DNA, the CDR3 is TGCGCCAGCAGCCCCCTCATCCCGAGGACAGGGACCTTTTATGGCTACACCTTC. Its protein product is CASSPLIPRTGTFYGYTF.

CDR3 nucleotides: TGTGCCAGCAGCTTGACGGGGAAGGGGGCAGATGGCTACACCTTC. Its protein product is CASSLTGKGADGYTF. V and J are TRBV4-2 and TRBJ1-2; 7 bases align to TRBD1. V shed 5 bases, J shed 6 bases, and the junction held 12 bases outside the gene matches. The germline CDR1 and CDR2 sequences are LGHNA and YNFKEQ. The CDR3 has 15 amino acids.

This clone was seen a few times. The V call is TRBV27, the J call TRBJ1-1; tentatively, D is TRBD1 (6 bases). Germline assignment: CDR1 MNHEY and CDR2 SMNVEV (reference sequence). The CDR3 is 16 residues long. V shed 0 bases and J shed 6 bases, with 17 bases lying between them. CDR3 sequence (DNA): TGTGCCAGCAGTTTATCAATTCCAGGGGTTTCAGCTGAAGCTTTCTTT. It specifies CASSLSIPGVSAEAFF.

This clone was observed once. This chain connects TRBV2 to TRBJ2-7; no clear D. V lost 4 bases and J lost 2, with 12 bases in between. The CDR3 runs to 14 residues. Germline V gene sequence: CDR1 SNHLY, CDR2 FYNNEI. The DNA for the CDR3 is TGTGCCAGCAGTGTAGGAGAGTTTCCCTACGAGCAGTACTTC. Protein: CASSVGEFPYEQYF.

The J gene is TRBJ2-3, the V gene TRBV7-9; D gene ambiguous. Trimming removed 5 bases from V and 0 bases from J, with 9 bases in between. Per germline, CDR1 SEHNR and CDR2 FQNEAQ (reference sequence). The CDR3 is made up of 14 amino acids. This CDR3 is CASSPQVSTDTQYF. CDR3 DNA: TGTGCCAGCAGCCCGCAGGTTAGCACAGATACGCAGTATTTT.

This clone occurred a few times. The rearrangement links TRBV5-6 to TRBJ2-3; TRBD1 or TRBD2 may be the D gene (5 bases each). In germline, CDR1 is SGHDT, CDR2 YYEEEE. This CDR3 contains 15 residues. V gave up 3 bases and J gave up 2 bases, with 13 bases separating them. The CDR3 DNA reads TGTGCCAGCAGCTGGGGGAACAGTGACACAGATACGCAGTATTTT. This translates into CASSWGNSDTDTQYF.

The genes are TRBV5-8 and TRBJ2-3; D is undetermined. V was trimmed by 0 bases and J by 0 bases, leaving 14 bases between them. CDR3 size: 17 residues. Germline V lookup: CDR1 SGHTS, CDR2 YDEGEE. The CDR3: CASSLDVGEFSTDTQYF. The CDR3 nucleotides are TGTGCCAGCAGCTTGGACGTCGGAGAGTTTAGCACAGATACGCAGTATTTT.

The chain combines TRBV5-1 with TRBJ2-3, with TRBD2 matching over 8 bases. The V gene end was trimmed by 1 base and the J gene end by 3 bases; junction bases not matched to a gene: 7. There are 16 residues in the CDR3. The germline CDR1 and CDR2 sequences are SGHRS and YFSETQ. The CDR3 DNA reads as TGCGCCAGCAGCTTGTTTACGGGGGGGCAGACAGATACGCAGTATTTT. Protein: CASSLFTGGQTDTQYF.

The V and J genes are TRBV18 and TRBJ2-3; 8 bases match TRBD2. CDR3 length: 15 residues. Germline-derived CDR1 and CDR2 are KGHSH and LQKENI. V gave up 3 bases and J gave up 5 bases; unmatched junction bases: 7. The CDR3 DNA sequence: TGTGCCAGCTCACCTCACGGGGGGGCTGGAGATACGCAGTATTTT. As protein: CASSPHGGAGDTQYF.

The chain links TRBV7-9 to TRBJ2-5; no clear D gene. The CDR3 spans 12 residues. Trimming left V 7 bases short and J 5 bases short, with 11 bases between. CDR1 is SEHNR and CDR2 is FQNEAQ in the germline V gene (reference sequence). The CDR3 loop reads CASTGSAETQYF. In nucleotides, the CDR3 is TGTGCCAGCACTGGCTCGGCGGAGACCCAGTACTTC.

The CDR3 bases are TGCGCCAGCAGCCATATCGGGGGGGGCCGGGAGACCCAGTACTTC. Translated: CASSHIGGGRETQYF. This chain connects TRBV4-1 to TRBJ2-5; TRBD2 matches at 8 bases. The CDR3 is 15 amino acids. The V and J ends lost 3 bases and 5 bases, in that order; junction bases with no gene match: 8. Per the germline V gene, CDR1 is MGHRA and CDR2 is YSYEKL.

The chain links TRBV9 to TRBJ1-1; a possible D gene is TRBD1 (5 bases). Germline V lookup: CDR1 SGDLS, CDR2 YYNGEE. The length of the CDR3 is 15 residues. The V gene lost 0 bases and the J gene lost 1 base, with 10 bases spanning the gap. CDR3 nucleotides: TGTGCCAGCAGCGTAGAAGCTAGGGGGAACACTGAAGCTTTCTTT. Protein: CASSVEARGNTEAFF. The full variable domain, completed using reference TRBV9 and TRBJ1-1, is DSGVTQTPKHLITATGQRVTLRCSPRSGDLSVYWYQQSLDQGLQFLIQYYNGEERAKGNILERFSAQQFPDLHSELNLSSLELGDSALYFCASSVEARGNTEAFFGQGTRLTVV.

The CDR3 loop is CASSPLAEPSLDTQYF. The CDR3 DNA reads as TGTGCCAGCAGCCCCCTAGCGGAGCCTTCGCTTGATACGCAGTATTTT. The chain carries TRBV9 and TRBJ2-3; 7 bases are shared with TRBD2. Germline lookup yields CDR1 SGDLS and CDR2 YYNGEE. The length of the CDR3 is 16 residues. J gave up 6 bases and V 4 bases, and 14 bases lay outside the gene matches.

This chain links TRBV2 with TRBJ2-7; D is ambiguous. The V end was cut by 4 bases, the J end by 2 bases, with 9 bases between. CDR1 and CDR2 from the germline V gene are SNHLY and FYNNEI. This CDR3 has 13 residues. CDR3 in DNA: TGTGCCAGCAGTGCGGCACTTACCTACGAGCAGTACTTC. It is translated as CASSAALTYEQYF.

This clone has a single count. The chain uses TRBV7-9 and TRBJ2-7; D is unresolved. The germline V and J ends were trimmed by 5 bases and 5 bases, with 10 bases remaining between them. Germline CDR1 is SEHNR and CDR2 is FQNEAQ (reference sequence). The CDR3 contains 12 residues. CDR3 bases: TGTGCCAGCAGCCCGACCAGGAACGAGCAGTACTTC. Translated, it gives CASSPTRNEQYF. The full variable domain, in which reference TRBV7-9 and TRBJ2-7 provide the parts outside the CDR3, is DTGVSQNPRHKITKRGQNVTFRCDPISEHNRLYWYRQTLGQGPEFLTYFQNEAQLEKSRLLSDRFSAERPKGSFSTLEIQRTEQGDSAMYLCASSPTRNEQYFGPGTRLTVT.

This clone was observed a few times. The chain uses TRBV2 and TRBJ1-2, with D perhaps matching TRBD1 (5 bases). Looked up from germline, CDR1 is SNHLY and CDR2 is FYNNEI. Trimming cost V 8 bases and J 4 bases, with 11 bases left between them. CDR3 length equals 12 residues. For the CDR3, the DNA is TGTGCCAGCGAGGGACTGCGCTATGGCTACACCTTC. It is translated as CASEGLRYGYTF. The full variable domain, rest sourced from reference TRBV2 and TRBJ1-2, is EPEVTQTPSHQVTQMGQEVILRCVPISNHLYFYWYRQILGQKVEFLVSFYNNEISEKSEIFDDQFSVERPDGSNFTLKIRSTKLEDSAMYFCASEGLRYGYTFGSGTRLTVV.

The V and J genes are TRBV2 and TRBJ1-1; the match to TRBD1 covers 8 bases. The CDR3 spans 15 residues. Germline-derived CDR1 and CDR2 are SNHLY and FYNNEI. V shed 6 bases, J shed 1 base, and the junction held 7 bases outside the gene matches. The CDR3 DNA is TGTGCCAGCAGAGATACCGGGACAGGGAACACTGAAGCTTTCTTT. Its protein product is CASRDTGTGNTEAFF.